The 5 T cell receptor beta chains below all came from one sample that was sequenced in a study of blood T cell repertoires in COVID-19. Some clones are missing from TCRdb's copy, which holds only in-frame ones; the method was immunoSEQ multiplex PCR. The data show 250,000 to 400,000 clones, with approximately 89% seen just once and 1.5% to 2% held by the top ten. Specimen: peripheral blood. The receptors were sampled from a woman in her 30s with COVID-19, enrolled during active disease.

This chain connects TRBV2 to TRBJ1-2, with D perhaps matching TRBD1 (5 bases). The ends were cut back, 5 bases at V and 4 bases at J, with 20 bases in the middle. The CDR3 has 16 amino acids. Germline V gene lookup returns CDR1 SNHLY and CDR2 FYNNEI. In DNA, the CDR3 is TGTGCCAGCAGTCCAGCCGAGGTAAAGGACATCTATGGCTACACCTTC. This sequence encodes CASSPAEVKDIYGYTF.

The V call is TRBV6-5, the J call TRBJ2-2; D not certain. Germline V gene lookup returns CDR1 MNHEY and CDR2 SVGAGI. The CDR3 spans 14 residues. V was cut by 5 bases and J by 1 base, with 8 bases left in between. Written as DNA, the CDR3 is TGTGCCAGCAGTCAAACATTGAACACCGGGGAGCTGTTTTTT. It codes for CASSQTLNTGELFF.

V and J are TRBV5-1 and TRBJ1-2, with 7 bases lining up with TRBD1. CDR3 length: 14 amino acids. Germline lookup yields CDR1 SGHRS and CDR2 YFSETQ. V lost 0 bases, J lost 8 bases, and 7 bases stayed unmatched. The CDR3 here is CASSLAGGTAGYTF. CDR3 coding DNA: TGCGCCAGCAGCTTGGCGGGCGGGACAGCGGGCTACACCTTC.

V usage is TRBV4-2 and J usage is TRBJ2-3; 14 nucleotides line up with TRBD2. Trimming removed 2 bases from V and 0 bases from J; junction bases left unmatched: 10. The CDR3 extends over 20 amino acids. Germline V CDR1 and CDR2: LGHNA, YNFKEQ. The DNA for the CDR3 is TGTGCCAGCAGCCAACGACTAGCGGGGGGGACCCAAACTAGCACAGATACGCAGTATTTT. This translates into CASSQRLAGGTQTSTDTQYF.

This clone has only a few counts. The rearrangement joins TRBV4-2 to TRBJ1-6, with no clear D. Between the trimmed V and J ends, which lost 1 base and 7 bases, there was a span of 8 bases. CDR1 and CDR2 from the germline V gene are LGHNA and YNFKEQ. The CDR3 totals 14 residues. The CDR3 loop is CASSQGARNSPLHF. Here the CDR3 DNA reads TGTGCCAGCAGCCAAGGGGCCAGAAATTCACCCCTCCACTTT.